Reported below is one TCR beta chain. The PCR used 60 Vbeta and 13 Jbeta primers. Measured with immunoSEQ multiplex PCR; TCRdb has only the in-frame clones, and not every one. The sample has about 35,000 clones, 85% to 95% seen once. The data were obtained in a study of cytomegalovirus exposure and HLA in healthy donors. Germline values: CDR1 LNHDA, CDR2 SQIVND (reference sequence). Trimming took off 5 bases at V and 2 bases at J, with 7 bases between the two ends. This CDR3 region has 12 residues. Specimen: PBMCs. This receptor was identified in a young woman in good health and CMV-seronegative. This rearrangement joins TRBV19 to TRBJ2-7, with D possibly being TRBD1 (6 bases). CDR3 region: CASSQGTYEQYF. In nucleotides, the CDR3 is TGTGCCAGTAGTCAGGGGACCTACGAGCAGTACTTC.